The entry below describes one T cell receptor beta chain. Its antigen is still unknown. The length of the CDR3 is 14 residues. The germline V gene has CDR1 MNHNS and CDR2 SASEGT. V lost 5 bases to trimming and J lost 4 bases, with 12 bases between them. The data belong to a study of cytomegalovirus exposure and HLA in healthy donors. The study's findings and limits: Data from an earlier analysis indicated that most TCR beta V segments were productive either about 87% or about 30% of the time. It was reported that TCR beta sequences correctly inferred the HLA-A and HLA-B alleles for most subjects.

Among the donors, all were healthy bone marrow donors. The primer mix had 60 Vbeta and 13 Jbeta primers. Sequencing used immunoSEQ multiplex PCR; TCRdb keeps in-frame clones, though not all of them. The table records more than 150,000 clones, approximately 73% of them present only once. The J gene is TRBJ1-5, the V gene TRBV6-1; weak D call: TRBD1 (6 bases). The sequenced sample consisted of PBMCs. The source is a woman in her 30s in good health and CMV-seropositive. The CDR3 protein is CASSFRDTNQPQHF. The CDR3 DNA reads TGTGCCAGCAGTTTTAGGGACACTAATCAGCCCCAGCATTTT.